Shown below are 26 T cell receptor beta chains from a single sample sequenced in a study of beta chain features in type 1 diabetes. The study's findings and limits: Patients with Type 1 diabetes showed moderately but significantly shorter TCRB CDR3s in all four CD4+ subsets.

Expressed TCRB transcripts were sequenced, since all the RNA that had been isolated was reverse transcribed. The assay was immunoSEQ multiplex PCR, and TCRdb's table has in-frame clones only and misses some. In the table there are roughly 70,000 clones, 45% to 50% of which are singletons. The antigens these receptors bind are not known. The sequenced material came from central memory CD4+ T cells from blood. These TCRs come from a man aged 25-45 years with type 1 diabetes.

V gene TRBV28 combines with J gene TRBJ1-6; D might be TRBD1 (5 bases). Trimming cost V 6 bases and J 7 bases, with 19 bases left between them. CDR1 and CDR2 from the germline V gene are MDHEN and SYDVKM. This CDR3 is 16 amino acids long. As DNA, the CDR3 is TGTGCCAGCAGGCCCGCTGGCAGGGTTAACAATTCACCCCTCCACTTT. Its protein product is CASRPAGRVNNSPLHF.

The chain employs TRBV18 and TRBJ1-6, with 7 bases fitting TRBD1. This CDR3 comprises 14 residues. J was trimmed by 10 bases and V by 5 bases; bases with no gene match: 8. Germline assignment: CDR1 KGHSH and CDR2 LQKENI. In nucleotides, the CDR3 is TGTGCCAGCTCAACGAAGGGGGCTGACTCACCCCTCCACTTT. Encoded protein: CASSTKGADSPLHF.

V usage is TRBV5-1 and J usage is TRBJ2-7; 8 bases fit TRBD2. CDR1 SGHRS and CDR2 YFSETQ come from the germline V gene. The CDR3 sequence is 14 residues long. Germline trimming cut 4 bases from V and 5 bases from J; bases unmatched to any gene: 8. The CDR3 bases are TGCGCCAGCAGCCACCCCGGGAGGGCGGACGAGCAGTACTTC. The encoded protein is CASSHPGRADEQYF.

The V call is TRBV6-1, the J call TRBJ1-5; D perhaps matches TRBD1 (6 bases). CDR1 is MNHNS and CDR2 is SASEGT in the germline V gene. The V end was cut by 6 bases, the J end by 6 bases, with 15 bases between. The CDR3 totals 14 residues. Here the CDR3 DNA reads TGTGCCAGCAGCCCCCAGGGGATGACTCAGCCCCAGCATTTT. This encodes CASSPQGMTQPQHF.

The CDR3 reads CASSEAGEGTGELFF. CDR3 sequence (DNA): TGTGCCAGCAGTGAGGCGGGAGAAGGCACCGGGGAGCTGTTTTTT. The rearrangement joins TRBV2 to TRBJ2-2; 7 bases are shared with TRBD2. Trimming at V came to 3 bases and at J to 4 bases, leaving 5 bases not matched to a gene. Germline V gene lookup returns CDR1 SNHLY and CDR2 FYNNEI. There are 15 residues in the CDR3.

This chain joins TRBV9 and TRBJ2-5, with 8 nucleotides matching TRBD1. Trimming took 1 base from V and 5 from J; bases not matched to a gene: 7. CDR1 SGDLS and CDR2 YYNGEE come from the germline V gene. This CDR3 has 15 residues. Here the CDR3 reads CASSVLGQGRETQYF. The CDR3 coding sequence is TGTGCCAGCAGCGTACTCGGACAGGGCCGGGAGACCCAGTACTTC.

The chain carries TRBV7-2 and TRBJ2-7, with 9 positions matching TRBD1. Per germline, CDR1 SGHTA and CDR2 FQGNSA. This CDR3 has 14 amino acids. The V segment lost 5 bases and the J segment 7 bases; nucleotides outside the gene matches: 9. For the CDR3, the DNA is TGTGCCAGCAGCGCCCGACAGGGGGTGAGTGAGCAGTACTTC. Translation gives CASSARQGVSEQYF.

This chain links TRBV19 with TRBJ2-7; 7 bases are shared with TRBD1. Germline V CDR1 and CDR2: LNHDA, SQIVND (reference sequence). This CDR3 region has 13 residues. Trimming took 6 bases from V and 4 from J; bases not matched to a gene: 6. The CDR3 sequence: CASSDNRGYEQYF. As DNA, the CDR3 is TGTGCCAGTAGCGATAACAGGGGTTACGAGCAGTACTTC.

The chain is built from TRBV6-1 and TRBJ2-7; TRBD1 matches 9 bases. V was clipped by 8 bases and J by 3 bases; unmatched bases: 5. The CDR3 sequence is 13 residues long. Germline V lookup: CDR1 MNHNS, CDR2 SASEGT. As DNA, the CDR3 is TGTGCCAGCGCGGGGGACAGGGACTACGAGCAGTACTTC. It encodes CASAGDRDYEQYF.

This chain links TRBV18 with TRBJ2-5, with TRBD2 matching 7 bases. The CDR3 covers 15 residues. Unmatched junction bases numbered 9, after V lost 3 bases and J lost 5 bases. The germline CDR1 and CDR2 sequences are KGHSH and LQKENI. The CDR3, as DNA: TGTGCCAGCTCACCCCCAGCCCAGGGAGGGGAGACCCAGTACTTC. Protein sequence: CASSPPAQGGETQYF.

J is TRBJ1-2 and V is TRBV5-1; D gene uncertain. The CDR3 spans 14 residues. Germline V CDR1 and CDR2: SGHRS, YFSETQ. The V gene lost 0 bases and the J gene lost 5 bases, with 11 bases spanning the gap. CDR3 amino acids: CASSLDLENYGYTF. In nucleotides, the CDR3 is TGCGCCAGCAGCTTGGATTTGGAGAATTATGGCTACACCTTC. Full variable domain (outside the CDR3, taken from reference TRBV5-1 and TRBJ1-2): KAGVTQTPRYLIKTRGQQVTLSCSPISGHRSVSWYQQTPGQGLQFLFEYFSETQRNKGNFPGRFSGRQFSNSRSEMNVSTLELGDSALYLCASSLDLENYGYTFGSGTRLTVV.

This clone was recorded a few times. This chain uses TRBV9 with TRBJ2-1; 7 nucleotides match TRBD2. Per germline, CDR1 SGDLS and CDR2 YYNGEE. The ends lost 4 bases at V and 0 bases at J; junction bases unmatched: 13. The CDR3 runs 18 residues. CDR3 sequence reads: CASSPRAVGGGSYNEQFF. The CDR3 DNA follows: TGTGCCAGCAGCCCACGGGCCGTGGGGGGGGGCTCCTACAATGAGCAGTTCTTC.

J is TRBJ1-1 and V is TRBV27; a weak D match, TRBD1 (5 bases). V lost 3 bases and J lost 4, with 15 bases in between. The germline gives CDR1 MNHEY, CDR2 SMNVEV (reference sequence). This CDR3 region has 15 residues. The CDR3 sequence: CASSFGLGGSTEAFF. CDR3 DNA sequence: TGTGCCAGCAGTTTCGGACTCGGGGGGTCCACTGAAGCTTTCTTT.

This clone was observed a few times. The rearrangement uses TRBV28 and TRBJ1-2; 8 bases agree with TRBD1. The germline gives CDR1 MDHEN, CDR2 SYDVKM. Trimming cost V 6 bases and J 6 bases; bases outside gene matches: 3. The CDR3 consists of 12 residues. CDR3 loop: CASSQGQDGYTF. In DNA, the CDR3 is TGTGCCAGCAGCCAGGGACAGGATGGCTACACCTTC.

The V gene is TRBV4-1, the J gene TRBJ2-5; the match to TRBD2 covers 11 bases. The assigned J gene may be wrong: the sequence end matches TRBJ2-7 better. Germline V gene data show CDR1 as MGHRA and CDR2 as YSYEKL. The CDR3 extends over 15 amino acids. The CDR3 protein is CASSQGLADYYEQYF. DNA for the CDR3: TGCGCCAGCAGCCAGGGACTAGCGGATTACTACGAGCAGTACTTC.

The chain carries TRBV4-2 and TRBJ1-5; the D is unclear. CDR1 is LGHNA, CDR2 YNFKEQ, per germline. This CDR3 spans 17 amino acids. V lost 2 bases and J lost 2, with 16 bases in between. Here the CDR3 reads CASSQRAVKGGNQPQHF. The DNA of the CDR3 is TGTGCCAGCAGCCAAAGAGCCGTTAAAGGAGGCAATCAGCCCCAGCATTTT.

The chain uses TRBV7-8 and TRBJ2-7; a possible D gene is TRBD2 (6 bases). Trimming removed 4 bases at V and 4 bases at J, with 23 bases between. This CDR3 is 17 amino acids long. Germline V gene data show CDR1 as SGHVS and CDR2 as FQNEAQ. The CDR3 is CASSSGRVGGSRYEQYF. DNA for the CDR3: TGTGCCAGCAGCTCAGGCCGAGTCGGGGGTAGCAGGTACGAGCAGTACTTC.

The V call is TRBV10-3, the J call TRBJ2-4, with 11 bases fitting TRBD2. The CDR3 consists of 16 residues. Germline CDR1 ENHRY, CDR2 SYGVKD. The V gene end was trimmed by 0 bases and the J gene end by 8 bases; junction bases not matched to a gene: 6. CDR3 amino acids: CAISESSGRALYIQYF. The CDR3 DNA sequence: TGTGCCATCAGTGAGTCTAGCGGGAGGGCCTTGTACATTCAGTACTTC.

The rearrangement uses TRBV7-2 and TRBJ2-1; 8 nucleotides line up with TRBD2. This CDR3 comprises 13 residues. Germline V gives CDR1 SGHTA, CDR2 FQGNSA. V lost 11 bases and J lost 5; bases outside the gene matches: 8. The CDR3 DNA follows: TGTGCCTCGGCTATCGGGAGGGACAATGAGCAGTTCTTC. It codes for CASAIGRDNEQFF.

The CDR3 loop reads CAISEFKGFHSPTNEKLFF. The CDR3 DNA follows: TGTGCCATCAGTGAGTTCAAGGGGTTCCACTCTCCAACTAATGAAAAACTGTTTTTT. This chain links TRBV10-3 with TRBJ1-4, with a tentative D call TRBD1 (5 bases). V was pared by 1 base and J by 0 bases, with 18 bases between. This CDR3 spans 19 amino acids. CDR1 is ENHRY and CDR2 is SYGVKD in the germline V gene.

This clone has more than one count but fewer than ten. The chain is built from TRBV4-2 and TRBJ2-7; 12 positions agree with TRBD2. Germline V lookup: CDR1 LGHNA, CDR2 YNFKEQ. The CDR3 runs 16 residues. The V segment lost 4 bases and the J segment 3 bases; nucleotides outside the gene matches: 7. CDR3: CASSPSLAGGDYEQYF. The DNA of the CDR3 is TGTGCCAGCAGCCCCTCTCTAGCGGGAGGGGACTACGAGCAGTACTTC.

The chain employs TRBV7-9 and TRBJ2-3; possible D gene TRBD2, 5 bases. CDR3 size: 15 residues. Germline V lookup: CDR1 SEHNR, CDR2 FQNEAQ (reference sequence). V was cut by 2 bases and J by 4 bases, with 13 bases left in between. The CDR3 spells CASSLTEAPPDTQYF. As DNA, the CDR3 is TGTGCCAGCAGCTTAACGGAGGCCCCCCCAGATACGCAGTATTTT.

The rearrangement uses TRBV27 and TRBJ2-5, with a possible D match to TRBD1 (5 bases). The CDR3 has 13 amino acids. The germline CDR1 and CDR2 sequences are MNHEY and SMNVEV (reference sequence). V dropped 7 bases and J dropped 3 bases, with 12 bases sitting between them. The CDR3 region is CASKRQGEETQYF. The DNA of the CDR3 is TGTGCCAGCAAACGGCAAGGGGAAGAGACCCAGTACTTC.

The chain couples TRBV12-5 to TRBJ2-3, with 7 bases lining up with TRBD1. The CDR3 is made up of 15 amino acids. The junction had 7 bases not matched to a gene; V was cut back by 7 bases and J by 0 bases. The germline gives CDR1 LGHNT, CDR2 FRNRAP. In nucleotides, the CDR3 is TGTGCTAGTGCCATGGGACAGTCTAGCACAGATACGCAGTATTTT. It translates to CASAMGQSSTDTQYF. Full variable domain (outside the CDR3, taken from reference TRBV12-5 and TRBJ2-3): DARVTQTPRHKVTEMGQEVTMRCQPILGHNTVFWYRQTMMQGLELLAYFRNRAPLDDSGMPKDRFSAEMPDATLATLKIQPSEPRDSAVYFCASAMGQSSTDTQYFGPGTRLTVL.

The V and J genes are TRBV18 and TRBJ2-1; 10 bases are a match to TRBD1. After removal of 5 bases from V and 6 bases from J, the junction contained 7 bases not matched to a gene. Germline CDR1 reads KGHSH; CDR2 reads LQKENI. CDR3 size: 15 residues. CDR3 region: CASSATGGLLNEQFF. The CDR3 region has the DNA TGTGCCAGCTCAGCGACAGGGGGCCTTCTCAATGAGCAGTTCTTC.

The rearrangement links TRBV7-6 to TRBJ2-7; 9 bases map to TRBD1. V was clipped by 5 bases and J by 3 bases; unmatched bases: 5. Germline lookup yields CDR1 SGHVS and CDR2 FNYEAQ. The CDR3 runs to 14 residues. This chain's CDR3 is CASSPGGQGYEQYF. CDR3 DNA: TGTGCCAGCAGCCCCGGGGGACAGGGCTACGAGCAGTACTTC.